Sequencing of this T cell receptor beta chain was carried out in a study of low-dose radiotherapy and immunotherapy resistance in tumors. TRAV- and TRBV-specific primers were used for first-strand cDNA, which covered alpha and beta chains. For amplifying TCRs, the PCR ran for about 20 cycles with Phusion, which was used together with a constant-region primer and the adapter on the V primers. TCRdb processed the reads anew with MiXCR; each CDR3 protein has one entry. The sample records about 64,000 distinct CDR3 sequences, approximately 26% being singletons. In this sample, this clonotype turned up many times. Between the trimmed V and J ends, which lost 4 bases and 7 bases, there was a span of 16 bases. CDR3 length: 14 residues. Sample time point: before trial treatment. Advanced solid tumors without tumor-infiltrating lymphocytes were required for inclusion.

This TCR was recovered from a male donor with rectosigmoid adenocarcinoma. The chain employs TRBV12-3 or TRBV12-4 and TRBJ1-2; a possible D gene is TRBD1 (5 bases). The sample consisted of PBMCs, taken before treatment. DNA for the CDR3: TGTGCCAGCAGTTCGCTAACCAGGGTACTTGGCTACACCTTC. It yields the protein CASSSLTRVLGYTF.